Sequencing of this TCR beta chain was carried out in a study of CD8+ T cells in alopecia areata (dated by TCRdb to between 2017 and 2018). About the investigation overall: Treated patients were enrolled in an open-label pilot trial of oral tofacitinib, 5 to 10 mg twice daily, for moderate-to-severe alopecia areata. Tofacitinib was given for 6 to 18 months, followed by 6 months of follow-up off drug to assess delayed response and recurrence. The SALT score, which quantifies the percentage of affected scalp surface area, was used to measure disease severity in treated patients. In both human patients and the C3H/HeJ mouse model, the study applied high-throughput TCRbeta sequencing to look at T cell clonal expansion in alopecia areata. In humans, TCRbeta sequencing was performed on scalp tissue and on sorted CD4+ and CD8+ peripheral blood T cells from healthy controls and from patients with patchy or totalis/universalis alopecia areata. Patients on tofacitinib were biopsied at baseline and after 4 and 24 weeks of treatment, and several of the patients also had a later scalp biopsy. Scalp clonality was compared among normal scalp (n=4), patchy alopecia areata scalp (n=8), and alopecia totalis/universalis scalp (n=8). RNA was extracted with the PAXgene miRNA kit for fixed scalp, the miRNeasy kit for PBMCs, and the RNeasy kit for mouse skin. TCRbeta CDR3 regions were amplified by immunoSEQ multiplex PCR using 35 Vbeta forward and 13 Jbeta reverse primers. Study-level results and caveats: Shared TCR sequences between patients were less evident than in mice, which may be partly attributable to HLA diversity in the patient population. During tofacitinib treatment, many expanded lesional clones remained in scalp and blood, and this persistence may partly explain relapse after treatment is stopped. Higher clonality and more expanded CD8+ clones were observed in lesional scalp than in normal scalp, particularly in alopecia totalis/universalis, a finding suggestive of antigenic drive. Tofacitinib significantly decreased scalp clonality and the number of expanded CD8+ clones among the top 100 scalp clones. The treated cohort was small, with a single nonresponder, so links between baseline CD8+ expansion and response need larger studies. Unlike mouse skin, which is dominated by gammadelta T cells, normal human skin has resident alphabeta T cells that are also sequenced, and this complicates analysis of the scalp TCR repertoire.

Read against the paper, the sample's treatment or condition label means: oral pan-JAK inhibitor, 5-10 mg twice daily. Lesional scalp punch biopsies and peripheral blood were obtained from alopecia areata patients. PBMCs were isolated by density centrifugation and stained for CD3, CD4 and CD8, after which CD4+ and CD8+ T cells were sorted on a FACSAria. Receptor libraries were prepared by the immunoSEQ multiplex PCR assay. For TCR sequencing, RNA was extracted from every sample and reverse transcribed into cDNA to serve as template. SuperScript III was used to make first-strand cDNA, primed with a 2:1 mix of oligo-dT and random hexamers. A synthetic immune receptor repertoire was used to measure amplification bias, and any remaining bias was corrected computationally. As for the original processing: Raw reads were preprocessed to remove errors, and CDR3 was defined by IMGT conventions from the conserved cysteine to phenylalanine. Clonality was calculated as 1 minus Shannon entropy normalized by log2 of the number of productive unique TCRs. CD4 or CD8 identity of scalp clones was inferred by cross-referencing scalp TCRbeta sequences with sorted blood CD4 and CD8 repertoires. TCRdb obtained this table from immuneACCESS and retained in-frame rearrangements with V and J assigned. These tables miss some clones; where compared with another copy, unresolved V genes account for less than half of the shortfall, and the remainder is unexplained. That table gives V, J and clone size, and the DNA gave D and trimming. The sample includes a few hundred thousand clones, with more than 30% observed a single time. Around 0.48% of the sample is taken by the ten largest.

V loses 2 bases at its end and J loses 8 bases; junction bases beyond the gene matches: 5. From a lookup of the germline V gene, CDR1 and CDR2 are SGDLS and YYNGEE. The CDR3 has 14 amino acids, counting the end cysteine and phenylalanine. Solely the CDR3 DNA is kept, with 42 bases framed from the first base. This clone was recorded at least ten times. The antigen it binds to is not known. No base quality values were provided; no much bigger clone lies one nucleotide off. The receptor comes from a human donor with alopecia areata. The sequencing used CD4+ T cells sorted from blood, collected around week 31, from a patient treated with tofacitinib. The sequence links TRBV9 to TRBJ2-1, and TRBD2 matches 9 of the central bases. The nucleotide sequence reads as follows: TGTGCCAGCAGCGTTTCTAGCGGGGTCCATGAGCAGTTCTTC. It codes for CASSVSSGVHEQFF. Reference TRBV9 and TRBJ2-1 genes cover what lies past the CDR3, so the full variable domain is DSGVTQTPKHLITATGQRVTLRCSPRSGDLSVYWYQQSLDQGLQFLIQYYNGEERAKGNILERFSAQQFPDLHSELNLSSLELGDSALYFCASSVSSGVHEQFFGPGTRLTVL.